This T cell receptor (beta chain) comes out of a study of T cells after posttransplantation cyclophosphamide. Regarding the study as a whole: Tissue-infiltrating T cells from skin or gut overlapped little with blood T cells.

This clone was detected many times. Its antigen is unidentified. The method was immunoSEQ multiplex PCR; TCRdb's version includes in-frame clones alone and lacks a portion of them. Singletons are absent from the sample, which has about 12,000 clones. Per the germline V gene, CDR1 is SGHDN and CDR2 is FVKESK. The CDR3 contains 16 residues. Trimming cost V 3 bases and J 0 bases; bases outside gene matches: 6. Sequenced material: PBMCs. The sequence was collected from a woman in her thirties or forties in good health, CMV-negative, and a related stem cell transplant donor. The rearrangement links TRBV14 to TRBJ2-7, with 9 positions matching TRBD2. The CDR3 spells CASSQFGGGASYEQYF. The CDR3 nucleotides are TGTGCCAGCAGCCAGTTTGGCGGGGGGGCCTCCTACGAGCAGTACTTC.